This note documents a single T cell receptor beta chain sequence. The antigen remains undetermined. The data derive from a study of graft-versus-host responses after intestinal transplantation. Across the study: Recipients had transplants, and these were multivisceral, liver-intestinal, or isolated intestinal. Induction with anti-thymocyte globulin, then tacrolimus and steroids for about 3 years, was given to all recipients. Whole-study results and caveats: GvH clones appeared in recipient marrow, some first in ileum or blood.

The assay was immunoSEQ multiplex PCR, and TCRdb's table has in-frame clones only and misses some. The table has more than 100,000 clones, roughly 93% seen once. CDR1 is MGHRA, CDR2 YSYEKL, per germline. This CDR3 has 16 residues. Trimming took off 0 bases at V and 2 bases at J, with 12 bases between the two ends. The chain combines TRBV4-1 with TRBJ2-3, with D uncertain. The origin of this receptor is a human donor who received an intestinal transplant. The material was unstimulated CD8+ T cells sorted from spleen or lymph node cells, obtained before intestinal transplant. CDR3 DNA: TGCGCCAGCAGCCAAGATCCTGACGGTTCCACAGATACGCAGTATTTT. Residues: CASSQDPDGSTDTQYF.